The source of this T cell receptor beta chain is a study of control samples from healthy donors and cancer patients. Here immunoSEQ multiplex PCR was the method, and the copy in TCRdb shows in-frame clones only, minus some. The table has some 130,000 clones, 88% seen once; the top ten hold about 3.2%. Germline-derived CDR1 and CDR2 are SGHRS and YFSETQ. The V and J ends lost 4 bases and 10 bases, in that order; junction bases with no gene match: 5. The CDR3 covers 13 residues. The chain is built from TRBV5-1 and TRBJ1-4; TRBD1 matches 9 bases. The specimen was blood. This TCR was sampled from a man aged 40-49 years in good health. CDR3 in amino acids: CASSAMTGGKLFF. The CDR3 DNA is TGCGCCAGCAGCGCCATGACAGGGGGAAAACTGTTTTTT.